These T cell receptor beta chains were read from a single sample in a study of CD8+CD57+ T cells in acquired aplastic anemia. TCRdb fed the reads into MiXCR, producing one record per CDR3 protein. This table has about 220,000 distinct CDR3 sequences, roughly 35% appearing once. What was sequenced was sorted CD4+, CD8+, or CD8+CD57+ T cells (not recorded which) from PBMCs. Receptors originate from a human donor in good health, serving as a control. Both conserved end residues are trimmed from each CDR3. The D gene is left open where the match is weak.

>-|TRBV6-5
ASSYLDTGELF
>-|TRBV18
ASSPGLGGANTEAF
>TRBD1|TRBV5-4
ASSSSTGWDTQY
>-|TRBV19
ASTPGNSNQPQH
>-|TRBV20-1
SARAGLLLSYNEQF
>-|TRBV13
ASSFWGRKNIQY
>-|TRBV7-2
ASSLSGNNSPLH
>TRBD1|TRBV19
ASSLQGTGVYQPQH
>-|TRBV19
ASSRTLSGANVLT
>TRBD2|TRBV24-1
ASSDRGVPTNTQY
>-|TRBV30
AWRGDTRVQQY
>-|TRBV7-3
ASRSQGGFYSTDTQY
>TRBD1|TRBV5-4
ASSLEGDSYGYT
>-|TRBV25-1
ASSENLGGAGNTIY
>-|TRBV25-1
ASRSKWGPQH
>TRBD2|TRBV2
ASIGGRVYYEQY
>-|TRBV2
ASRTTGGLNTEAF
>-|TRBV6-1
ASSRVDRDGDFAEAF
>-|TRBV4-2
ASSPWGSSNEQF
>-|TRBV29-1
SVGSSYNEQF
>-|TRBV12-3/TRBV12-4
ASSLGVNIQY
>-|TRBV9
ASSVGLADYEQY
>TRBD1|TRBV30
AWSARGQGTQPQH
>-|TRBV29-1
SVGVTGNTEAF
>TRBD2|TRBV15
APLLAGKSSYNEQF
>-|TRBV2
ASSEHSQGFEKLF
>-|TRBV11-1
ASSPGPEPWAF
>TRBD1|TRBV12-3/TRBV12-4
ASSQTGGSDTEAF
>-|TRBV19
ASSKTGASGEQY
>TRBD2|TRBV5-1
ASSPTTSGGAGQF
>-|TRBV4-1
ASSRQPGEQY
>-|TRBV7-6
ASSPIPSQETQY
>-|TRBV4-1
ASSQSGQGTVTDTQY
>TRBD1|TRBV5-1
ASRGTGVREQF
>-|TRBV6-1
ASTGQLASPLH
>-|TRBV11-2
ASSFLNDPPNNERF
>TRBD2|TRBV4-2
ASSQTSGGANEQF
>-|TRBV19
ASDRLNSNQPQH
>-|TRBV19
ASRNRQAYNSPLH
>-|TRBV11-2
ASSLASRSIDEQY
>TRBD1|TRBV20-1
SASDPGTGAAEAF
>-|TRBV5-4
ASRGQGSNYGYT
>-|TRBV3-1
ASSLMTGPYEQY
>-|TRBV20-1
SARTPGEQF
>-|TRBV7-8
ASSFPGALYGYT
>-|TRBV24-1
ATSDSGGYGYT
>-|TRBV12-3/TRBV12-4
ASSLQVRTAYGYT
>TRBD1|TRBV20-1
SARAPGGTLWYGYT
>TRBD2|TRBV6-5
ASSYNGLAGERYEQY
>-|TRBV10-2
ASSGTVNTEAF
>TRBD2|TRBV4-2
ASSPFASGGREETQY
>TRBD2|TRBV5-6
ASSLEVAGDSYEQY
>-|TRBV19
ASSRAGGGNYGYT
>-|TRBV7-9
ASSLAGVDEQF
>-|TRBV7-3
ASSLQGLRTTNEKLF
>-|TRBV5-1
ASSWGGVLYNSPLH
>-|TRBV15
ATSRGMWDLGSYEQY